This entry features one T cell receptor beta chain sequence. TCRdb analysed the 5' RACE reads with MiXCR anew, one entry per CDR3 protein. In the table there are 300,000 to 350,000 distinct CDR3 sequences, roughly 12% of which are singletons. The data belong to a study of CD8 T cells in ankylosing spondylitis. This CDR3 comprises 14 residues. The germline CDR1 and CDR2 sequences are SGHRS and YFSETQ. V lost 5 bases and J 5 bases, leaving 16 bases between the germline ends. This receptor was obtained from a female donor with ankylosing spondylitis or in good health (not recorded which). The gene calls are TRBV5-1 and TRBJ1-1, with D possibly TRBD1 on 6 matching bases. The material sequenced was blood, either unsorted or a sorted T cell fraction (not recorded which). In DNA, the CDR3 is TGCGCCAGCAGGTGGGACACCTCGGGGACTGAAGCTTTCTTT. It yields the protein CASRWDTSGTEAFF. The whole variable domain, remainder taken from reference TRBV5-1 and TRBJ1-1, is KAGVTQTPRYLIKTRGQQVTLSCSPISGHRSVSWYQQTPGQGLQFLFEYFSETQRNKGNFPGRFSGRQFSNSRSEMNVSTLELGDSALYLCASRWDTSGTEAFFGQGTRLTVV.